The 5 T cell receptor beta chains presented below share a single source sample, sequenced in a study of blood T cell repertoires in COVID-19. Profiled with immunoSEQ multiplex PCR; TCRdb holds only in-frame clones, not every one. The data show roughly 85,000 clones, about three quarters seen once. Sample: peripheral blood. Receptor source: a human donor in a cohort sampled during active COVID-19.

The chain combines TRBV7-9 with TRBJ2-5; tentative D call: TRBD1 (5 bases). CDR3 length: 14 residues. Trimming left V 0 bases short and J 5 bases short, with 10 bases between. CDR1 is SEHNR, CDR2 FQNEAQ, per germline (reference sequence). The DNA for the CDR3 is TGTGCCAGCAGCTTAGCGGCAGGGATTGAGACCCAGTACTTC. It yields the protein CASSLAAGIETQYF. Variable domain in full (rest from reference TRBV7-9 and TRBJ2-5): DTGVSQNPRHKITKRGQNVTFRCDPISEHNRLYWYRQTLGQGPEFLTYFQNEAQLEKSRLLSDRFSAERPKGSFSTLEIQRTEQGDSAMYLCASSLAAGIETQYFGPGTRLLVL.

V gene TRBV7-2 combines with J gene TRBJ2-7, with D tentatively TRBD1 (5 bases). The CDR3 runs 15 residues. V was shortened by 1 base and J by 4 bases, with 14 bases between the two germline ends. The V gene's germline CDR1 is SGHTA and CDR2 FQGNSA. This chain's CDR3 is CASSLVQGTSYEQYF. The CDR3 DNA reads TGTGCCAGCAGCTTAGTTCAGGGCACGTCATACGAGCAGTACTTC.

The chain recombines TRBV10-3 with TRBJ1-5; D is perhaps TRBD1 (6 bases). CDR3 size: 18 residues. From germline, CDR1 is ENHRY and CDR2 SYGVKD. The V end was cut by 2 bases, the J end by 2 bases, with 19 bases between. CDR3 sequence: CAISEVEQGKWGNQPQHF. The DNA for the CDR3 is TGTGCCATCAGTGAGGTCGAACAGGGAAAATGGGGCAATCAGCCCCAGCATTTT.

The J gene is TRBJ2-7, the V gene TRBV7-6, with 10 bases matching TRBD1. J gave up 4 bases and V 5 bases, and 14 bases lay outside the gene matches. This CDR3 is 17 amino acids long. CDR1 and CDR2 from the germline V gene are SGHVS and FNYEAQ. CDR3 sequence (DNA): TGTGCCAGCAGCCCTGGGACAGGGGTTACTATTAGTTACGAGCAGTACTTC. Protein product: CASSPGTGVTISYEQYF.

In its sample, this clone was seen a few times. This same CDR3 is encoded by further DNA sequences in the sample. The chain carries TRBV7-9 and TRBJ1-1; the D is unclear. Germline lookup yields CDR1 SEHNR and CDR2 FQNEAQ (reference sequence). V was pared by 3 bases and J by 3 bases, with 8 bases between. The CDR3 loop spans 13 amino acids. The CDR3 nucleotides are TGTGCCAGCAGCTTTGGCCAGGACACTGAAGCTTTCTTT. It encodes CASSFGQDTEAFF. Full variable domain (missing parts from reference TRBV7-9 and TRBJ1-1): DTGVSQNPRHKITKRGQNVTFRCDPISEHNRLYWYRQTLGQGPEFLTYFQNEAQLEKSRLLSDRFSAERPKGSFSTLEIQRTEQGDSAMYLCASSFGQDTEAFFGQGTRLTVV.